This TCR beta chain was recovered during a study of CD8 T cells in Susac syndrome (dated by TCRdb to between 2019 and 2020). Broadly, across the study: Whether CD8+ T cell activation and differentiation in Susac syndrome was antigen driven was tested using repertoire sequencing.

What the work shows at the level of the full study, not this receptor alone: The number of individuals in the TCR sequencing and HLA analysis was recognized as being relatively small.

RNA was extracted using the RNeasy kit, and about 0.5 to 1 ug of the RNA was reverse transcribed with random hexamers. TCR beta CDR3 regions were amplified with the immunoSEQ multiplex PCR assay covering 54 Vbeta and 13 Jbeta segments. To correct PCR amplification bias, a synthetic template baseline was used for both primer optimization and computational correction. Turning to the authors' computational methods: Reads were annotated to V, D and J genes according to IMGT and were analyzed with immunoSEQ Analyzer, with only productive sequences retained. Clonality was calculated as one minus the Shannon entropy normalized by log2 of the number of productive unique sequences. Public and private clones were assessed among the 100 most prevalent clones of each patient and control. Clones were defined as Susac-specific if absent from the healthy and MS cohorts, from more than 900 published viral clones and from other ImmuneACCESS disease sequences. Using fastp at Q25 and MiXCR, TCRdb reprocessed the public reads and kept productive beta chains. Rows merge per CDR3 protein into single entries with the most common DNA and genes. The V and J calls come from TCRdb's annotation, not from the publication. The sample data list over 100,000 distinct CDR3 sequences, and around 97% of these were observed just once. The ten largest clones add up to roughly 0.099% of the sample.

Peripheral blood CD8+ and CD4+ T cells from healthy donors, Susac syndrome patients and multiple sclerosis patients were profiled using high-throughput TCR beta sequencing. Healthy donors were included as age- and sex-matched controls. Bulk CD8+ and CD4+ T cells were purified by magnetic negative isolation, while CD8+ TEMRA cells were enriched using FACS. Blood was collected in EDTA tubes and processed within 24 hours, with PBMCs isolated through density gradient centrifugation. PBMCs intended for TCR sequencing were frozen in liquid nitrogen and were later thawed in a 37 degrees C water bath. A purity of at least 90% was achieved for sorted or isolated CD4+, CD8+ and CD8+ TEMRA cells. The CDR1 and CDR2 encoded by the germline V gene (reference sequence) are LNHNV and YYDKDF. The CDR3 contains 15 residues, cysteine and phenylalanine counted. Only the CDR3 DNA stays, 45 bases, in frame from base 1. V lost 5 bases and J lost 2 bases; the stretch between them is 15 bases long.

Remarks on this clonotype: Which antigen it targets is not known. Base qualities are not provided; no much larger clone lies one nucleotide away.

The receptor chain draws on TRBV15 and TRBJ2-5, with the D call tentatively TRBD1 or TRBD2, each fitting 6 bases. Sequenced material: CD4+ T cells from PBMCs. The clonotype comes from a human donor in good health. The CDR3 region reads CATSPRGGTQETQYF. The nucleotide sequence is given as TGTGCCACCAGCCCGAGAGGGGGGACACAAGAGACCCAGTACTTC.